The 7 T cell receptor beta chains below come from one sample, sequenced in a study of blood T cell repertoires in COVID-19. Repertoires were generated with immunoSEQ multiplex PCR, while TCRdb's copy carries only in-frame clones and drops some. The profile shows about 150,000 clones, 91% of them singletons. Sequenced: peripheral blood. These receptors came from a man over 45 with acute or convalescent COVID-19.

The chain carries TRBV9 and TRBJ2-1; 8 bases map to TRBD2. The V gene end was trimmed by 0 bases and the J gene end by 7 bases; junction bases not matched to a gene: 3. The CDR3 spans 14 residues. The germline V gene encodes CDR1 SGDLS and CDR2 YYNGEE. CDR3 protein: CASSVEAGVNEQFF. In DNA form, the CDR3 reads TGTGCCAGCAGCGTAGAAGCGGGAGTGAATGAGCAGTTCTTC.

This sequence joins TRBV5-1 and TRBJ2-7; perhaps TRBD1 as D (5 bases). The CDR3 is made up of 12 amino acids. Germline CDR1 is SGHRS and CDR2 is YFSETQ. V dropped 4 bases and J dropped 3 bases, with 8 bases sitting between them. This CDR3 is CASSDSFYEQYF. As DNA, the CDR3 is TGCGCCAGCAGCGACAGTTTCTACGAGCAGTACTTC.

The chain carries TRBV12-3 or TRBV12-4 and TRBJ1-4; no clear D gene. The CDR3 sequence is 13 residues long. Deletions cut 3 bases from V and 8 bases from J, with 10 bases between. The CDR3 loop is CASSFQTGEKLFF. The CDR3 DNA reads as TGTGCCAGCAGTTTTCAGACGGGGGAAAAACTGTTTTTT.

The chain is built from TRBV11-2 and TRBJ2-2; D may be TRBD2 (6 bases). Trimming took 2 bases from V and 3 from J, leaving 16 bases between them. Germline CDR1 is SGHAT and CDR2 is FQNNGV. The CDR3 is 17 amino acids. CDR3 nucleotides: TGTGCCAGCAGCTTAACAGTGTCGGGAGTACACACCGGGGAGCTGTTTTTT. This codes for CASSLTVSGVHTGELFF.

The CDR3 bases are TGTGCCAGTTCCCGCGACCCAGGGGGATACTATAATTCACCCCTCCACTTT. Residues: CASSRDPGGYYNSPLHF. The chain carries TRBV19 and TRBJ1-6; TRBD1 aligns across 7 bases. In germline, CDR1 is LNHDA, CDR2 SQIVND (reference sequence). The CDR3 is 17 amino acids. The V segment lost 8 bases and the J segment 3 bases; nucleotides outside the gene matches: 13. The full variable domain, with the rest looked up from reference TRBV19 and TRBJ1-6, is DGGITQSPKYLFRKEGQNVTLSCEQNLNHDAMYWYRQDPGQGLRLIYYSQIVNDFQKGDIAEGYSVSREKKESFPLTVTSAQKNPTAFYLCASSRDPGGYYNSPLHFGNGTRLTVT.

The rearrangement links TRBV18 to TRBJ2-7; TRBD1 matches at 10 bases. Germline-derived CDR1 and CDR2 are KGHSH and LQKENI. The J segment lost 5 bases and the V segment lost 3 bases, leaving 16 bases of the junction unmatched. This CDR3 comprises 18 residues. CDR3 residues: CASSPGYGAGQGTHEQYF. CDR3 DNA sequence: TGTGCCAGCTCACCTGGATATGGAGCGGGACAGGGGACCCACGAGCAGTACTTC. The full variable domain, rest sourced from reference TRBV18 and TRBJ2-7, is NAGVMQNPRHLVRRRGQEARLRCSPMKGHSHVYWYRQLPEEGLKFMVYLQKENIIDESGMPKERFSAEFPKEGPSILRIQQVVRGDSAAYFCASSPGYGAGQGTHEQYFGPGTRLTVT.

This chain connects TRBV28 to TRBJ1-1; D remains unclear. Germline CDR1 reads MDHEN; CDR2 reads SYDVKM. Trimming removed 5 bases from V and 8 bases from J, with 18 bases in between. The length of the CDR3 is 14 residues. The CDR3 spells CASSRGLRNWEAFF. The CDR3 region has the DNA TGTGCCAGCAGTCGCGGGCTCCGGAACTGGGAAGCTTTCTTT.